This passage covers 8 T cell receptor beta chains from one sample sequenced in a study of cytomegalovirus exposure and HLA in healthy donors. Amplification used 60 Vbeta primers and 13 Jbeta primers. TCRdb's copy holds only in-frame clones and misses some; the assay was immunoSEQ multiplex PCR. The top ten hold roughly 8% of the sample, which has some 98,000 clones, around three quarters seen once. Sample: PBMCs. These receptors all come from a human donor in good health.

The V and J genes are TRBV6-6 and TRBJ2-5; TRBD2 might be the D (6 bases). Trimming removed 6 bases from V and 2 bases from J, with 10 bases in between. CDR3 length: 13 residues. Germline V gene data show CDR1 as MNHNY and CDR2 as SVGAGI (reference sequence). The CDR3 here is CASRIGGQETQYF. CDR3 DNA: TGTGCCAGCAGGATTGGGGGGCAAGAGACCCAGTACTTC.

V gene TRBV14 combines with J gene TRBJ1-1; D is unclear. V dropped 6 bases and J dropped 0 bases, with 11 bases sitting between them. From germline, CDR1 is SGHDN and CDR2 FVKESK. This CDR3 comprises 14 residues. The CDR3 spells CASRPHRMNTEAFF. The CDR3 coding sequence is TGTGCCAGCAGGCCACATCGAATGAACACTGAAGCTTTCTTT.

The rearrangement joins TRBV10-2 to TRBJ1-3, with D hard to call. The CDR3 has 14 residues. V gave up 5 bases and J gave up 0 bases, with 8 bases separating them. CDR1 is WSHSY and CDR2 is SAAADI in the germline V gene. Here the CDR3 reads CASSSRSSGNTIYF. The CDR3 DNA is TGCGCCAGCAGTAGCCGGAGCTCTGGAAACACCATATATTTT.

The CDR3 reads CASSQSETACPQHF. The DNA of the CDR3 is TGTGCCAGCAGCCAATCCGAGACAGCCTGCCCCCAGCATTTT. This chain uses TRBV16 with TRBJ1-5; TRBD1 is a possible D gene (5 bases). This CDR3 is 14 amino acids long. Trimming removed 0 bases from V and 10 bases from J, with 13 bases in between. CDR1 and CDR2 (germline): KGHSY, FQNENV.

V gene TRBV6-5 combines with J gene TRBJ1-2, with 7 bases lining up with TRBD1. This CDR3 is 14 amino acids long. Germline V lookup: CDR1 MNHEY, CDR2 SVGAGI. V lost 4 bases, J lost 8 bases, and 10 bases stayed unmatched. In DNA, the CDR3 is TGTGCCAGCAGTTCCAGACAGGGTCTAGGAGGCTACACCTTC. Residues: CASSSRQGLGGYTF.

The CDR3 reads CASSQRGNSEQFF. The CDR3 DNA sequence: TGTGCCAGCAGCCAACGGGGAAACAGTGAGCAGTTCTTC. The chain joins TRBV14 to TRBJ2-1; the D gene is possibly TRBD2 (5 bases). Germline-derived CDR1 and CDR2 are SGHDN and FVKESK. V was cut by 2 bases and J by 9 bases, with 11 bases left in between. The CDR3 has 13 residues.

The gene calls are TRBV5-1 and TRBJ1-4; D not certain. The V end was cut by 1 base, the J end by 0 bases, with 10 bases between. Looked up from germline, CDR1 is SGHRS and CDR2 is YFSETQ. CDR3 length: 16 amino acids. CDR3 DNA: TGCGCCAGCAGCTTGAACAGCCGTGCAACTAATGAAAAACTGTTTTTT. As protein: CASSLNSRATNEKLFF.

This clone has just a few counts. The sample has other DNA sequences that encode this CDR3 too. The chain is built from TRBV5-1 and TRBJ2-3; tentatively, D is TRBD2 (5 bases). Germline values: CDR1 SGHRS, CDR2 YFSETQ. This CDR3 has 15 residues. V was shortened by 0 bases and J by 0 bases, with 8 bases between the two germline ends. CDR3 protein: CASSLGGVSTDTQYF. The DNA for the CDR3 is TGCGCCAGCAGCTTGGGGGGAGTAAGCACAGATACGCAGTATTTT.